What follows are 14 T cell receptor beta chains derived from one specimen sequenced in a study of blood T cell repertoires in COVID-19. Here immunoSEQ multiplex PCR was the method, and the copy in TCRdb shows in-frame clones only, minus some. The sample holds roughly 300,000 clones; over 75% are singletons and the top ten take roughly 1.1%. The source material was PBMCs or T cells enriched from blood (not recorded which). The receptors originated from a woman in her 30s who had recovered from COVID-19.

The chain's CDR3 is CASSLPSSGKYQETQYF. The CDR3 region has the DNA TGTGCCAGCAGCTTACCCTCCAGCGGAAAGTACCAAGAGACCCAGTACTTC. The rearrangement joins TRBV7-8 to TRBJ2-5, with D tentatively TRBD2 (5 bases). Germline CDR1 and CDR2: SGHVS and FQNEAQ. V was shortened by 2 bases and J by 0 bases, with 16 bases between the two germline ends. CDR3 length: 17 amino acids.

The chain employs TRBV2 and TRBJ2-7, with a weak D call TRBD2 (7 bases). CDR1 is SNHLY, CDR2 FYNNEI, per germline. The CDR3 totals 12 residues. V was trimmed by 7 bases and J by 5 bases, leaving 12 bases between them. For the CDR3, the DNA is TGTGCCAGCAACAAGGGGGGGCACGAGCAGTACTTC. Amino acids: CASNKGGHEQYF. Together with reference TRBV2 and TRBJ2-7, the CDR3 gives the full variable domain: EPEVTQTPSHQVTQMGQEVILRCVPISNHLYFYWYRQILGQKVEFLVSFYNNEISEKSEIFDDQFSVERPDGSNFTLKIRSTKLEDSAMYFCASNKGGHEQYFGPGTRLTVT.

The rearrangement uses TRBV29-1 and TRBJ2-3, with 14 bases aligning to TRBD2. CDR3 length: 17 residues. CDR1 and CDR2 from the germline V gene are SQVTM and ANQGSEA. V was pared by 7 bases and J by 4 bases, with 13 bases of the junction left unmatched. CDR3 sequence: CSADGTSGGRAADTQYF. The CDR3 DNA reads TGCAGCGCAGACGGGACTAGCGGGGGAAGAGCGGCAGATACGCAGTATTTT.

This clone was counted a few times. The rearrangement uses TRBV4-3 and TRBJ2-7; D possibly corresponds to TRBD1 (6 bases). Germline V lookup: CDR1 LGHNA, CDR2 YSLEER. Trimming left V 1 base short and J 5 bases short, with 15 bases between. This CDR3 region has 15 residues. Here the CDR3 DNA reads TGCGCCAGCAGCCAAGCGACAGGACCCATAAACGAGCAGTACTTC. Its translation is CASSQATGPINEQYF.

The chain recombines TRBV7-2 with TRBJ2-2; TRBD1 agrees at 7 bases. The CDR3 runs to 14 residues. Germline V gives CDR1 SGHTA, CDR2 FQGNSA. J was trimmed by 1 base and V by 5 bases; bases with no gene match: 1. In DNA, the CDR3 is TGTGCCAGCAGCCGGACAGGGAACACCGGGGAGCTGTTTTTT. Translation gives CASSRTGNTGELFF.

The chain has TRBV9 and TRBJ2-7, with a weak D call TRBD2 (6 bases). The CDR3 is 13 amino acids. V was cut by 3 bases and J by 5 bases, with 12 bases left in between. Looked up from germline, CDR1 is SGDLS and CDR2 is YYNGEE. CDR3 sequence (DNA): TGTGCCAGCAGCGAAGGAGGGAGCAACGAGCAGTACTTC. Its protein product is CASSEGGSNEQYF.

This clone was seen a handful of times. CDR3 nucleotides: TGTGCCAGCTCCCAAGGGAGGGGCCCCGAGGGTTTGGACACTGAAGCTTTCTTT. Its translation: CASSQGRGPEGLDTEAFF. The chain employs TRBV18 and TRBJ1-1, with a tentative D call TRBD1 (5 bases). This CDR3 is built from 18 residues. Germline V gene lookup returns CDR1 KGHSH and CDR2 LQKENI. Trimming left V 6 bases short and J 3 bases short, with 26 bases between.

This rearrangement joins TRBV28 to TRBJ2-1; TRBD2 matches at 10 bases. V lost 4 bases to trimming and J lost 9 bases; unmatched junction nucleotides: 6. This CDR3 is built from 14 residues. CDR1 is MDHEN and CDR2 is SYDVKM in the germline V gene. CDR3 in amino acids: CASSWGAGGREQFF. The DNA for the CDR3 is TGTGCCAGCAGTTGGGGAGCGGGAGGGCGTGAGCAGTTCTTC.

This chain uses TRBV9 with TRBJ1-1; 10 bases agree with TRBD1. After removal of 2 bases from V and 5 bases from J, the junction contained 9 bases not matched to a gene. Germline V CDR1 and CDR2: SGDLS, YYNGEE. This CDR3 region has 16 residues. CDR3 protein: CASSVSGTGVSTEAFF. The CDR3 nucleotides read TGTGCCAGCAGCGTTTCCGGGACAGGGGTTTCGACTGAAGCTTTCTTT.

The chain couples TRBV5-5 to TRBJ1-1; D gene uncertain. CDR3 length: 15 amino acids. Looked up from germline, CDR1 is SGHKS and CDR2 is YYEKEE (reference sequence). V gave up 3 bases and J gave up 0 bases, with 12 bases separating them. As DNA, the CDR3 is TGTGCCAGCAGCTCCGGACCCGGGGTGAACACTGAAGCTTTCTTT. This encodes CASSSGPGVNTEAFF.

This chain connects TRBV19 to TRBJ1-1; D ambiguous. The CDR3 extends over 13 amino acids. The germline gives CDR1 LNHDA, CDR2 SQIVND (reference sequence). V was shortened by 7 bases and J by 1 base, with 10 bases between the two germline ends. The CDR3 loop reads CASIAGANTEAFF. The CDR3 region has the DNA TGTGCCAGTATCGCGGGTGCGAACACTGAAGCTTTCTTT.

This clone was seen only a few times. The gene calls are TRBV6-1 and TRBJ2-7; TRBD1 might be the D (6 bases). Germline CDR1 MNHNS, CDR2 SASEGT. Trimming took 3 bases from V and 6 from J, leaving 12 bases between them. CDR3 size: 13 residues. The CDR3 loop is CASSDRGPSEQYF. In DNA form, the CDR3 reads TGTGCCAGCAGTGACAGGGGACCGAGCGAGCAGTACTTC.

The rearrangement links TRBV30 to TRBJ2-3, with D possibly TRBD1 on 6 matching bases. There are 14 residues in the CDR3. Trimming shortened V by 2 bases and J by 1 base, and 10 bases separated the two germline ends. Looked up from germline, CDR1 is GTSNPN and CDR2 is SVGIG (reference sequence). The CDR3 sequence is CAWSTGTGTDTQYF. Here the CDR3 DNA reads TGTGCCTGGAGTACAGGGACGGGCACAGATACGCAGTATTTT.

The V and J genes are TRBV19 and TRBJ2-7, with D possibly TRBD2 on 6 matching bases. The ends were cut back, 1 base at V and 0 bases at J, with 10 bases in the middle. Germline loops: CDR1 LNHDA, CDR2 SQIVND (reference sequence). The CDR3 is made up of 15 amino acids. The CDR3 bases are TGTGCCAGTAGTATAGGGGCGGGAAGCTCCTACGAGCAGTACTTC. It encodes CASSIGAGSSYEQYF.